This T cell receptor (beta chain) was retrieved from a study of blood T cell repertoires in COVID-19. The wider study: COVID-19 samples, acute and convalescent, were from the United States, Italy and Spain. T cells, B-cell-depleted T cells, or PBMCs supplied cDNA or gDNA.

Here immunoSEQ multiplex PCR was the method, and the copy in TCRdb shows in-frame clones only, minus some. Among tens of thousands of clones, 86% were seen once, and the ten largest hold 5.5% to 8%. The V end was cut by 6 bases, the J end by 1 base, with 13 bases between. Germline-derived CDR1 and CDR2 are MNHEY and SVGAGI. The CDR3 totals 14 residues. The sequenced sample was peripheral blood. The chain recombines TRBV6-5 with TRBJ2-7; maybe TRBD1 (6 bases). The receptor was isolated from a man aged 45-65 years with active COVID-19. DNA of the CDR3: TGTGCCAGCAGAGATACGACAGGATCCTACGAGCAGTACGTC. As protein: CASRDTTGSYEQYV.